The rows below give T cell receptor beta chains drawn from one sample of a study of blood T cell repertoires in COVID-19. Only in-frame clones appear in the TCRdb table, and some are missing; sequencing was by immunoSEQ multiplex PCR. The sample records under 250,000 clones, just under 85% being singletons. The sequencing sample was made of peripheral blood. The receptors were sampled from a man of 80 years or more with acute or convalescent COVID-19. The conserved cysteine and the conserved F or W are not part of the CDR3 here.

j_call v_call cdr3_aa
TRBJ1-6 TRBV5-1 ASSLDLGQSPLH
TRBJ2-3 TRBV9 ASSARTGRTDTQY
TRBJ2-1 TRBV6-4 ASSTPTGQQF
TRBJ1-2 TRBV28 ASSPGSNYGYT
TRBJ1-6 TRBV14 ASSQGDRESSPLH
TRBJ2-1 TRBV3-1/TRBV3-2 ASSHSGSSNEQF
TRBJ1-3 TRBV6-5 ASNRGETTIY
TRBJ1-4 TRBV4-1 ASSQPRSGNEKLF
TRBJ1-6 TRBV6-1 ASSDKGRRGNSPLH
TRBJ2-7 TRBV24-1 ATSDSKTGPRGYEQY
TRBJ1-3 TRBV7-8 ASSRDSGSGNTIY
TRBJ2-7 TRBV10-3 AISGWDTGSYEQY
TRBJ1-2 TRBV6-5 ASSYTREYGYT
TRBJ2-7 TRBV4-2 ASSQDPDGLFYEQY
TRBJ2-5 TRBV28 ASSSNLHRYRAQETQY
TRBJ1-1 TRBV14 ASSPNWAGNTEAF
TRBJ1-6 TRBV20-1 SASRAGTGLGSPLH
TRBJ2-2 TRBV19 ASSIPFTGSNTGELF
TRBJ1-2 TRBV7-2 ASSLTGVLESNYGYT
TRBJ1-2 TRBV6-5 ATHRDRVDYGYT
TRBJ2-6 TRBV19 ASSPRTGSGANVLT
TRBJ2-1 TRBV7-8 ASSPGQGWYNEQF
TRBJ1-4 TRBV5-1 ASSPQDREKLF
TRBJ2-4 TRBV29-1 SVEKGQSNIQY
TRBJ1-1 TRBV7-9 ASSRNSVGTEAF
TRBJ2-7 TRBV4-1 ASSHSPGRSSYEQY
TRBJ2-1 TRBV6-5 ASSYSEQGMNEQF
TRBJ1-1 TRBV23-1 ASSQSVGQGAGTEAF
TRBJ2-1 TRBV9 ASSVGGRANEQF
TRBJ1-1 TRBV10-3 AIGQVLDTEAF
TRBJ2-5 TRBV13 ASSFSTGTQY
TRBJ1-4 TRBV2 ASSEAGMNNEKLF
TRBJ1-2 TRBV19 ASSIDGRTGSGYT
TRBJ1-4 TRBV6-5 ASRASGGGEKLF
TRBJ1-1 TRBV5-1 ASTTGTVNTEAF
TRBJ2-7 TRBV5-1 ASSLYGAPGLAETYEQY
TRBJ1-6 TRBV28 ASSYSPNSPLH
TRBJ1-6 TRBV4-1 ASSPGVSNNSPLH
TRBJ1-5 TRBV27 ASSFSLGQGYNQPQH
TRBJ2-7 TRBV6-7 ASSYPTSGSPPGY
TRBJ1-1 TRBV5-1 ASSLLGQRNTEAF
TRBJ1-4 TRBV5-4 ASSSTGPNEKLF
TRBJ2-7 TRBV4-2 ASSQARGRARSYEQY
TRBJ1-5 TRBV4-2 ASSQVPGYNQPQH
TRBJ2-7 TRBV28 ASSTHGESSYEQY
TRBJ2-3 TRBV4-2 ASSHRTSGRAADTQY
TRBJ2-1 TRBV24-1 ATSERLSSYNEQF
TRBJ2-1 TRBV19 ASTFGGGAYNEQF
TRBJ1-3 TRBV5-6 ASSLVGTGGNTIY
TRBJ2-1 TRBV18 ASSPRTGGNEQF
TRBJ2-7 TRBV5-4 ASSLGQRDYEQY
TRBJ1-2 TRBV19 ASSRDKRSYT
TRBJ1-4 TRBV3-1/TRBV3-2 ASSFRDTGGKLF
TRBJ1-1 TRBV2 ASRPLLTHLAF
TRBJ1-6 TRBV4-2 ASSQAPSTGGHNSPLH